This T cell receptor beta chain was profiled in a study of T cells in localized non-small cell lung cancer. Findings and caveats of the study: A median approximately 53 of the top 100 tumor clones appeared in adjacent lung.

This CDR3 spans 14 amino acids. J gave up 5 bases and V 3 bases, and 7 bases lay outside the gene matches. Germline values: CDR1 LNHNV, CDR2 YYDKDF (reference sequence). Concerning this clone itself: Its antigen is undetermined.

The repertoire was sequenced with immunoSEQ multiplex PCR; TCRdb's copy has only in-frame clones and lacks some. The repertoire holds about 46,000 clones, with under 90% as singletons. This sequence joins TRBV15 and TRBJ2-7, with 7 bases fitting TRBD2. The source is a man between 40 and 70 years old with stage III lung adenocarcinoma. Specimen: peripheral blood mononuclear cells, collected before any cancer treatment. The CDR3 spells CATSSGGRSDEQYF. CDR3 nucleotide sequence: TGTGCCACCAGCAGCGGGGGGAGGAGCGACGAGCAGTACTTC.